Shown below are 29 T cell receptor beta chains from a single sample sequenced in a study of shared clonotypes between healthy human individuals. Assay: immunoSEQ multiplex PCR; the TCRdb copy retains only in-frame clones and omits some. The sample lists over a million clones, approximately 96% occurring once. What was sequenced was naive CD4+ T cells sorted from blood. Subset: CD45RA+ positively selected. These receptor sequences come from a man aged 25 to 45 in good health.

The chain links TRBV6-1 to TRBJ1-3; TRBD1 might be the D (5 bases). Per the germline V gene, CDR1 is MNHNS and CDR2 is SASEGT. The CDR3 covers 14 residues. V was trimmed by 6 bases and J by 0 bases, leaving 9 bases between them. As DNA, the CDR3 is TGTGCCAGCAGCAGGGTGGGCTCTGGAAACACCATATATTTT. Amino acids: CASSRVGSGNTIYF.

This clone was seen a single time. The chain has TRBV28 and TRBJ1-2, with TRBD1 identical over 8 bases. J was trimmed by 4 bases and V by 5 bases; bases with no gene match: 9. Germline values: CDR1 MDHEN, CDR2 SYDVKM. The CDR3 extends over 15 amino acids. For the CDR3, the DNA is TGTGCCAGCAGTCCGGCTGGACAGGGAACCTATGGCTACACCTTC. Protein sequence: CASSPAGQGTYGYTF.

The rearrangement joins TRBV19 to TRBJ2-5; 10 positions agree with TRBD2. The CDR3 is made up of 13 amino acids. The junction had 2 bases not matched to a gene; V was cut back by 8 bases and J by 2 bases. In germline, CDR1 is LNHDA, CDR2 SQIVND (reference sequence). The CDR3 here is CASWTSGQETQYF. DNA for the CDR3: TGTGCCAGTTGGACTAGCGGACAAGAGACCCAGTACTTC.

As concerns this clone: The sample holds other DNA sequences that translate to the same CDR3. V and J are TRBV18 and TRBJ2-7; 8 bases line up with TRBD1. CDR3 length: 14 residues. V gave up 4 bases and J gave up 2 bases; unmatched junction bases: 4. Germline V gene data show CDR1 as KGHSH and CDR2 as LQKENI. CDR3 amino acids: CASSQDRVAYEQYF. In nucleotides, the CDR3 is TGTGCCAGCTCACAGGACAGGGTAGCCTACGAGCAGTACTTC.

CDR3 protein: CASSRGAGQTYGYTF. The CDR3 DNA is TGCGCCAGCAGCCGGGGGGCGGGACAGACTTATGGCTACACCTTC. The chain combines TRBV5-1 with TRBJ1-2, with 7 bases identical to TRBD1. Germline assignment: CDR1 SGHRS and CDR2 YFSETQ. V lost 4 bases, J lost 5 bases, and 11 bases stayed unmatched. The CDR3 has 15 amino acids.

This clone was seen only once. The rearrangement joins TRBV4-3 to TRBJ2-2; tentatively, D is TRBD1 (6 bases). Germline CDR1 LGHNA, CDR2 YSLEER. The V end lost 5 bases, the J end lost 6 bases, and 16 bases lay between the germline ends. The CDR3 is made up of 15 amino acids. The CDR3 sequence is CASSVQLTGPGELFF. The DNA of the CDR3 is TGCGCCAGCAGCGTTCAGCTCACAGGGCCCGGGGAGCTGTTTTTT.

CDR3 DNA: TGTGCCTGGAGTGGGGGTTCAGATACGCAGTATTTT. Translation: CAWSGGSDTQYF. The chain joins TRBV30 to TRBJ2-3; D remains unclear. CDR3 length: 12 residues. Trimming removed 1 base at V and 4 bases at J, with 6 bases between. The germline CDR1 and CDR2 sequences are GTSNPN and SVGIG (reference sequence).

V and J are TRBV18 and TRBJ2-5; maybe TRBD2 (5 bases). Deletions cut 5 bases from V and 2 bases from J, with 9 bases between. This CDR3 region has 13 residues. CDR1 and CDR2 from the germline V gene are KGHSH and LQKENI. This CDR3 is CASSAGLQETQYF. As DNA, the CDR3 is TGTGCCAGCTCAGCGGGCCTTCAAGAGACCCAGTACTTC.

V usage is TRBV18 and J usage is TRBJ2-1, with D perhaps TRBD2 (5 bases). The V and J ends lost 3 bases and 9 bases respectively, with 18 bases between them. This CDR3 spans 15 amino acids. Per the germline V gene, CDR1 is KGHSH and CDR2 is LQKENI. The CDR3 bases are TGTGCCAGCTCACCGACCCCCACAGCGGACTCTGAGCAGTTCTTC. As protein: CASSPTPTADSEQFF.

This chain joins TRBV6-4 and TRBJ1-5; D uncertain. Germline lookup yields CDR1 MRHNA and CDR2 SNTAGT. V was shortened by 6 bases and J by 4 bases, with 13 bases between the two germline ends. The CDR3 spans 14 residues. Here the CDR3 reads CASSASGENQPQHF. For the CDR3, the DNA is TGTGCCAGCAGCGCATCGGGTGAGAATCAGCCCCAGCATTTT.

This chain joins TRBV2 and TRBJ2-7; TRBD2 aligns across 8 bases. Germline V CDR1 and CDR2: SNHLY, FYNNEI. The V and J ends lost 4 bases and 6 bases, in that order; junction bases with no gene match: 14. This CDR3 contains 16 residues. The CDR3 DNA reads TGTGCCAGCAGTGCCACGATGTCGGGAGGGATCGGCGAGCAGTACTTC. Translated, it gives CASSATMSGGIGEQYF.

The V call is TRBV5-1, the J call TRBJ2-7, with D uncertain. Per the germline V gene, CDR1 is SGHRS and CDR2 is YFSETQ. Trimming cost V 4 bases and J 3 bases, with 14 bases left between them. The CDR3 runs 14 residues. As DNA, the CDR3 is TGCGCCAGCAGCCCTCAGCTGCAGCGCTACGAGCAGTACTTC. It is translated as CASSPQLQRYEQYF.

This chain joins TRBV29-1 and TRBJ1-2; D unclear. This CDR3 spans 14 amino acids. The germline CDR1 and CDR2 sequences are SQVTM and ANQGSEA. The V gene lost 7 bases and the J gene lost 2 bases, with 17 bases spanning the gap. As DNA, the CDR3 is TGCAGCGGAAGAGGCGCAGATTCAAACTATGGCTACACCTTC. Protein product: CSGRGADSNYGYTF. Filled out from reference TRBV29-1 and TRBJ1-2, the complete variable domain reads SAVISQKPSRDICQRGTSLTIQCQVDSQVTMMFWYRQQPGQSLTLIATANQGSEATYESGFVIDKFPISRPNLTFSTLTVSNMSPEDSSIYLCSGRGADSNYGYTFGSGTRLTVV.

This chain joins TRBV9 and TRBJ2-6, with 10 nucleotides matching TRBD1. After removal of 4 bases from V and 0 bases from J, the junction contained 7 bases not matched to a gene. The CDR3 is 18 residues long. Germline values: CDR1 SGDLS, CDR2 YYNGEE. The CDR3 nucleotides are TGTGCCAGCAGCATCCCGGGACAGGGGAGCTCTGGGGCCAACGTCCTGACTTTC. Protein: CASSIPGQGSSGANVLTF. Drawing the rest from reference TRBV9 and TRBJ2-6, the complete variable domain is DSGVTQTPKHLITATGQRVTLRCSPRSGDLSVYWYQQSLDQGLQFLIQYYNGEERAKGNILERFSAQQFPDLHSELNLSSLELGDSALYFCASSIPGQGSSGANVLTFGAGSRLTVL.

The table lists this clone with a count of one. The chain employs TRBV4-1 and TRBJ1-5; the match to TRBD1 covers 7 bases. In germline, CDR1 is MGHRA, CDR2 YSYEKL. The length of the CDR3 is 16 residues. V was pared by 0 bases and J by 7 bases, with 9 bases of the junction left unmatched. CDR3: CASSQDRRTGHQPQHF. The CDR3 coding sequence is TGCGCCAGCAGCCAAGATAGGAGGACAGGTCACCAGCCCCAGCATTTT.

The gene calls are TRBV28 and TRBJ2-1; D unresolved. Trimming removed 1 base at V and 7 bases at J, with 14 bases between. Per germline, CDR1 MDHEN and CDR2 SYDVKM. CDR3 length equals 15 residues. The CDR3 is CASSLLALGWNEQFF. The CDR3 nucleotides read TGTGCCAGCAGTTTATTGGCCCTAGGATGGAATGAGCAGTTCTTC.

This chain links TRBV18 with TRBJ2-1; 7 nucleotides align to TRBD1. The CDR3 is 15 amino acids. V was pared by 6 bases and J by 7 bases, with 12 bases of the junction left unmatched. Germline V gene data show CDR1 as KGHSH and CDR2 as LQKENI. The CDR3 DNA sequence: TGTGCCAGCTCTCGGGACAGACCAAAAGGGAATGAGCAGTTCTTC. This encodes CASSRDRPKGNEQFF. The entire variable domain, with the rest obtained from reference TRBV18 and TRBJ2-1, is as follows: NAGVMQNPRHLVRRRGQEARLRCSPMKGHSHVYWYRQLPEEGLKFMVYLQKENIIDESGMPKERFSAEFPKEGPSILRIQQVVRGDSAAYFCASSRDRPKGNEQFFGPGTRLTVL.

This chain connects TRBV5-4 to TRBJ1-1, with D hard to call. The CDR3 is 14 amino acids. Germline V lookup: CDR1 SGHNT, CDR2 YYREEE (reference sequence). V was cut by 0 bases and J by 2 bases, with 8 bases left in between. CDR3 sequence reads: CASSLDGQNTEAFF. In DNA, the CDR3 is TGTGCCAGCAGCTTGGACGGCCAAAACACTGAAGCTTTCTTT.

The chain uses TRBV4-3 and TRBJ2-7, with D perhaps matching TRBD2 (5 bases). The length of the CDR3 is 16 residues. V gave up 1 base and J gave up 1 base, with 14 bases separating them. Germline V lookup: CDR1 LGHNA, CDR2 YSLEER. Written as DNA, the CDR3 is TGCGCCAGCAGCCAAGTTCTGGGAGCTGCGTCCTACGAGCAGTACTTC. Protein product: CASSQVLGAASYEQYF.

The CDR3 nucleotides are TGTGCCATCAGTGAGTCGCCAGTGGTTAGTGGTTATGGCTACACCTTC. Protein sequence: CAISESPVVSGYGYTF. The chain joins TRBV10-3 to TRBJ1-2; D unresolved. V was trimmed by 0 bases and J by 5 bases, leaving 16 bases between them. Germline lookup yields CDR1 ENHRY and CDR2 SYGVKD. The CDR3 spans 16 residues.

The chain employs TRBV5-4 and TRBJ2-5, with TRBD2 as a possible D gene (5 bases). In germline, CDR1 is SGHNT, CDR2 YYREEE (reference sequence). V lost 5 bases to trimming and J lost 5 bases, with 16 bases between them. The CDR3 is made up of 14 amino acids. The CDR3 coding sequence is TGTGCCAGCAGGGCACGCCCTGGGGAGGAGACCCAGTACTTC. This encodes CASRARPGEETQYF.

This sequence joins TRBV18 and TRBJ2-7; unclear D gene. This CDR3 spans 15 amino acids. Per germline, CDR1 KGHSH and CDR2 LQKENI. The V end lost 3 bases, the J end lost 3 bases, and 15 bases lay between the germline ends. DNA for the CDR3: TGTGCCAGCTCACCTACTACGGGCAGCCTCTACGAGCAGTACTTC. This gives the protein CASSPTTGSLYEQYF.

The V call is TRBV18, the J call TRBJ1-5; 9 bases are a match to TRBD1. This CDR3 contains 15 residues. V shed 4 bases, J shed 1 base, and the junction held 2 bases outside the gene matches. CDR1 and CDR2 from the germline V gene are KGHSH and LQKENI. The CDR3 DNA sequence: TGTGCCAGCTCACTAGGGACAGGGAGCAATCAGCCCCAGCATTTT. The encoded protein is CASSLGTGSNQPQHF.

The chain uses TRBV6-1 and TRBJ2-7; no reliable D call. The germline V gene has CDR1 MNHNS and CDR2 SASEGT. This CDR3 comprises 13 residues. V lost 7 bases and J lost 1, with 11 bases in between. The CDR3 DNA sequence: TGTGCCAGCACCTCAACTGGTTCCTACGAGCAGTACTTC. Translation: CASTSTGSYEQYF.

Remarks on this clone: Distinct nucleotide sequences in the sample also encode this CDR3. The chain uses TRBV5-4 and TRBJ2-3, with a tentative D call TRBD2 (6 bases). Trimming removed 4 bases at V and 2 bases at J, with 8 bases between. The V gene's germline CDR1 is SGHNT and CDR2 YYREEE (reference sequence). The CDR3 runs to 13 residues. The CDR3 nucleotides are TGTGCCAGCAGCAGGGACTCCACAGATACGCAGTATTTT. Protein sequence: CASSRDSTDTQYF.

V and J are TRBV5-1 and TRBJ2-1, with 7 nucleotides matching TRBD1. Germline trimming cut 6 bases from V and 8 bases from J; bases unmatched to any gene: 5. Germline V lookup: CDR1 SGHRS, CDR2 YFSETQ. This CDR3 contains 12 residues. The CDR3 sequence: CASISTGHEQFF. The CDR3 DNA is TGCGCCAGCATCTCGACAGGGCATGAGCAGTTCTTC. The full variable domain, in which reference TRBV5-1 and TRBJ2-1 provide the parts outside the CDR3, is KAGVTQTPRYLIKTRGQQVTLSCSPISGHRSVSWYQQTPGQGLQFLFEYFSETQRNKGNFPGRFSGRQFSNSRSEMNVSTLELGDSALYLCASISTGHEQFFGPGTRLTVL.

CDR3 residues: CASSPPGWVSYNEQFF. The CDR3 nucleotides are TGTGCCAGCAGCCCCCCAGGGTGGGTCTCCTACAATGAGCAGTTCTTC. This chain joins TRBV13 and TRBJ2-1, with D perhaps TRBD1 (5 bases). The V gene lost 5 bases and the J gene lost 0 bases, with 14 bases spanning the gap. Germline V gives CDR1 PRHDT, CDR2 FYEKMQ (reference sequence). The CDR3 covers 16 residues.

This chain connects TRBV6-1 to TRBJ2-7, with D possibly being TRBD1 or TRBD2 (5 bases each). Germline V lookup: CDR1 MNHNS, CDR2 SASEGT. V was clipped by 3 bases and J by 8 bases, with 14 bases between them. The length of the CDR3 is 13 residues. The CDR3 DNA follows: TGTGCCAGCAGTGAGTTCCGGGACGCTAAGCAGTACTTC. Protein product: CASSEFRDAKQYF.

The CDR3 nucleotides read TGTGCCAGCAGCTTGTGGGGGGAGACCCAGTACTTC. This codes for CASSLWGETQYF. V is TRBV11-2 and J is TRBJ2-5; D is tentatively TRBD1 or TRBD2 (5 bases each). Trimming took 3 bases from V and 5 from J, leaving 7 bases between them. The CDR3 loop spans 12 amino acids. Germline V gives CDR1 SGHAT, CDR2 FQNNGV.